This T cell receptor beta chain was captured in a study of OX40 agonist ivuxolimab in advanced cancers. Findings and caveats of the study: The study did not work out the antigen specificity of the expanded peripheral T cells. Low normalized T-cell clonal expansion also characterized some of the nonresponders.

CDR1 SGHVS and CDR2 FNYEAQ come from the germline V gene. The CDR3 loop spans 15 amino acids. V was trimmed by 1 base and J by 3 bases, leaving 11 bases between them. About this clone itself: The antigen is not known.

Some clones are missing from TCRdb's copy, which holds only in-frame ones; the method was immunoSEQ multiplex PCR. The sample includes some 68,000 clones, about 88% seen only once; the top ten take under 1.1%. The source of this sequence is an adult with an advanced solid tumor such as melanoma, head and neck, liver or kidney cancer. The material sequenced was CD4+ or CD8+ T cells sorted from blood, taken in a trial of the OX40 agonist ivuxolimab. The chain carries TRBV7-6 and TRBJ2-3; D remains ambiguous. CDR3 sequence reads: CASSLDVLGTDTQYF. As DNA, the CDR3 is TGTGCCAGCAGCTTAGACGTGTTGGGGACAGATACGCAGTATTTT.